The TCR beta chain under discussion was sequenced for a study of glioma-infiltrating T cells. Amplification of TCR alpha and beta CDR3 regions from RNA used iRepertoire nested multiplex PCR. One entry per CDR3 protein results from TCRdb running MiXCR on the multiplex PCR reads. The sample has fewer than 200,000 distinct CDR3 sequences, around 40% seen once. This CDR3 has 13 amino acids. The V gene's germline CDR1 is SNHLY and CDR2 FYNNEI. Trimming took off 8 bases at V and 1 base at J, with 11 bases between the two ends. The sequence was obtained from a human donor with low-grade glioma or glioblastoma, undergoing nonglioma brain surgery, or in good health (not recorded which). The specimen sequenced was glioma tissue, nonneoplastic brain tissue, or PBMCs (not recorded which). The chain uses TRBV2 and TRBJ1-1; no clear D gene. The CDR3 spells CASGGQRNTEAFF. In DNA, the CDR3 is TGTGCCAGCGGTGGGCAGCGGAACACTGAAGCTTTCTTT.